Presented here are 24 T cell receptor beta chains from one specimen sequenced in a study of a mutant IDH1 vaccine in newly diagnosed glioma. Generated by immunoSEQ multiplex PCR, the TCRdb table keeps only in-frame clones and is missing some. Of fewer than 75,000 clones listed, roughly 83% are singletons. Time point described: week 11, during vaccination. The investigators gave 300 ug of mutant IDH1 20-mer peptide in each vaccine dose, together with topical imiquimod. These receptors have no known antigen. Material: PBMCs, obtained from a glioma patient whose treatment included an IDH1 peptide vaccine. Source of these receptors: a woman aged 45-60 years with glioma.

The chain is built from TRBV2 and TRBJ2-5; weak D call: TRBD2 (6 bases). V gave up 4 bases and J gave up 3 bases, with 9 bases separating them. The CDR3 totals 13 residues. Germline V gives CDR1 SNHLY, CDR2 FYNNEI. CDR3 DNA: TGTGCCAGCAGTGCGTTAGCGGAAGAGACCCAGTACTTC. Protein sequence: CASSALAEETQYF.

The chain recombines TRBV7-2 with TRBJ1-5; the D is unclear. The germline V and J ends were trimmed by 0 bases and 3 bases, with 6 bases remaining between them. There are 14 residues in the CDR3. CDR1 and CDR2 from the germline V gene are SGHTA and FQGNSA. CDR3 amino acids: CASSLAGNNQPQHF. For the CDR3, the DNA is TGTGCCAGCAGCTTAGCAGGGAACAATCAGCCCCAGCATTTT.

The CDR3 loop is CASSFPPGTGLNTEAFF. The CDR3 coding sequence is TGTGCCAGCAGTTTTCCTCCCGGGACAGGGCTGAACACTGAAGCTTTCTTT. The rearrangement links TRBV28 to TRBJ1-1; TRBD1 matches 9 bases. V lost 3 bases to trimming and J lost 0 bases; unmatched junction nucleotides: 8. Germline CDR1 reads MDHEN; CDR2 reads SYDVKM. The CDR3 is 17 residues long. Together with reference TRBV28 and TRBJ1-1, the CDR3 gives the full variable domain: DVKVTQSSRYLVKRTGEKVFLECVQDMDHENMFWYRQDPGLGLRLIYFSYDVKMKEKGDIPEGYSVSREKKERFSLILESASTNQTSMYLCASSFPPGTGLNTEAFFGQGTRLTVV.

The chain joins TRBV5-4 to TRBJ2-2; 8 nucleotides align to TRBD1. The ends lost 6 bases at V and 1 base at J; junction bases unmatched: 5. The CDR3 runs 15 residues. Germline V CDR1 and CDR2: SGHNT, YYREEE (reference sequence). The chain's CDR3 is CASKFGQGNTGELFF. The CDR3 nucleotides read TGTGCCAGCAAGTTCGGACAGGGGAACACCGGGGAGCTGTTTTTT.

This sequence joins TRBV4-2 and TRBJ1-1; TRBD1 aligns across 9 bases. Germline V CDR1 and CDR2: LGHNA, YNFKEQ. With V trimmed by 3 bases and J by 1 base, 0 bases remained unmatched. This CDR3 is built from 14 residues. The CDR3 DNA reads TGTGCCAGCAGCCAGGACAGGGGGAACACTGAAGCTTTCTTT. Translation: CASSQDRGNTEAFF.

The chain employs TRBV30 and TRBJ1-4, with D possibly being TRBD1 (6 bases). V was shortened by 6 bases and J by 4 bases, with 15 bases between the two germline ends. CDR3 size: 14 residues. Germline assignment: CDR1 GTSNPN and CDR2 SVGIG (reference sequence). CDR3 nucleotides: TGTGCCTGTACTTCAACAGGGTTTAATGAAAAACTGTTTTTT. This encodes CACTSTGFNEKLFF.

This clone has a single count. The rearrangement uses TRBV29-1 and TRBJ1-5; no reliable D call. Germline V gene lookup returns CDR1 SQVTM and CDR2 ANQGSEA. The CDR3 is 9 residues long. Trimming pared 7 bases from V and 9 bases from J, leaving 7 bases between. This CDR3 reads CSGWRPQHF. In nucleotides, the CDR3 is TGCAGCGGTTGGCGGCCCCAGCATTTT.

The chain carries TRBV27 and TRBJ1-1; D is unresolved. This CDR3 contains 17 residues. Deletions cut 1 base from V and 0 bases from J, with 15 bases between. The germline V gene has CDR1 MNHEY and CDR2 SMNVEV (reference sequence). CDR3 region: CASSLWGGKGLNTEAFF. The CDR3 DNA sequence: TGTGCCAGCAGTTTATGGGGAGGAAAGGGCCTGAACACTGAAGCTTTCTTT.

The chain has TRBV7-2 and TRBJ2-2; possibly TRBD2 for D (5 bases). The V end lost 0 bases, the J end lost 10 bases, and 15 bases lay between the germline ends. Germline loops: CDR1 SGHTA, CDR2 FQGNSA. CDR3 length equals 15 residues. The CDR3 region has the DNA TGTGCCAGCAGCTTAGCGCCGGGGTCTTCATTGGAGCTGTTTTTT. Protein: CASSLAPGSSLELFF.

The rearrangement uses TRBV5-3 and TRBJ2-6, with a weak D call TRBD1 (6 bases). TRBV5-3 is flagged as an ORF with uncertain function. V was clipped by 4 bases and J by 4 bases, with 18 bases between them. CDR3 length equals 17 residues. The CDR3 sequence is CARSRVLGAHGANVLTF. In DNA form, the CDR3 reads TGTGCCAGAAGCCGGGTGTTGGGGGCGCACGGGGCCAACGTCCTGACTTTC.

V and J are TRBV4-1 and TRBJ1-2; 8 nucleotides line up with TRBD1. This CDR3 spans 16 amino acids. The ends lost 4 bases at V and 6 bases at J; junction bases unmatched: 13. Germline values: CDR1 MGHRA, CDR2 YSYEKL. The CDR3 region is CASSPTLNRGGDGYTF. CDR3 nucleotides: TGCGCCAGCAGCCCCACGTTAAACAGGGGGGGTGATGGCTACACCTTC.

This clone was seen a few times. This chain connects TRBV2 to TRBJ1-1; TRBD1 matches 7 bases. There are 13 residues in the CDR3. Trimming cost V 6 bases and J 1 base; bases outside gene matches: 2. Germline CDR1 SNHLY, CDR2 FYNNEI. The CDR3 sequence is CASSQGENTEAFF. CDR3 sequence (DNA): TGTGCCAGCAGCCAGGGGGAGAACACTGAAGCTTTCTTT.

This clone appeared a single time. This chain joins TRBV27 and TRBJ2-5, with TRBD2 matching over 11 bases. The CDR3 totals 16 residues. After removal of 4 bases from V and 1 base from J, the junction contained 5 bases not matched to a gene. CDR1 and CDR2 (germline): MNHEY, SMNVEV (reference sequence). In DNA, the CDR3 is TGTGCCAGCAGTTCGCGACTAGCGGGGATCCAAGAGACCCAGTACTTC. Residues: CASSSRLAGIQETQYF.

V gene TRBV27 combines with J gene TRBJ2-3; 9 bases line up with TRBD2. V shed 4 bases and J 4 bases; nucleotides not matched to a gene: 6. This CDR3 is 15 amino acids long. Germline CDR1 reads MNHEY; CDR2 reads SMNVEV (reference sequence). This CDR3 is CASSSPPSGADTQYF. CDR3 nucleotide sequence: TGTGCCAGCAGTTCTCCGCCTAGCGGGGCAGATACGCAGTATTTT.

V is TRBV7-2 and J is TRBJ1-5; TRBD1 aligns across 7 bases. Germline V gene sequence: CDR1 SGHTA, CDR2 FQGNSA. The CDR3 is 15 amino acids. V lost 4 bases, J lost 5 bases, and 8 bases stayed unmatched. CDR3 in amino acids: CASSSRQGQHQPQHF. For the CDR3, the DNA is TGTGCCAGCAGCTCGCGACAGGGCCAACATCAGCCCCAGCATTTT.

The chain recombines TRBV2 with TRBJ2-3; 10 nucleotides line up with TRBD2. Germline lookup yields CDR1 SNHLY and CDR2 FYNNEI. Germline trimming cut 7 bases from V and 2 bases from J; bases unmatched to any gene: 15. The CDR3 is 18 amino acids. CDR3 DNA: TGTGCCAGCACCGGAGGTAGCGGGGGGTACCCCACCACAGATACGCAGTATTTT. Its translation is CASTGGSGGYPTTDTQYF.

This chain joins TRBV7-9 and TRBJ2-1; a possible D gene is TRBD2 (6 bases). CDR3 length: 16 residues. V lost 5 bases and J lost 8, with 22 bases in between. Germline CDR1 reads SEHNR; CDR2 reads FQNEAQ (reference sequence). The CDR3 here is CASSGTGLSVIDEQFF. The CDR3 nucleotides are TGTGCCAGCAGCGGAACGGGACTCAGCGTTATCGATGAGCAGTTCTTC.

This chain uses TRBV7-2 with TRBJ2-7, with TRBD2 as a possible D gene (5 bases). From germline, CDR1 is SGHTA and CDR2 FQGNSA. V dropped 4 bases and J dropped 4 bases, with 11 bases sitting between them. This CDR3 has 13 amino acids. The CDR3 coding sequence is TGTGCCAGCAGCTCGGGATATCTTTACGAGCAGTACTTC. Encoded protein: CASSSGYLYEQYF.

The chain uses TRBV19 and TRBJ1-5, with 9 bases lining up with TRBD1. CDR1 is LNHDA, CDR2 SQIVND, per germline (reference sequence). V gave up 5 bases and J gave up 7 bases; unmatched junction bases: 3. This CDR3 comprises 13 residues. The CDR3 DNA reads TGTGCCAGTAGTCTGACAGGGGGACAGCCCCAGCATTTT. This translates into CASSLTGGQPQHF.

This clone has just a few counts. The J gene is TRBJ1-1, the V gene TRBV2, with D uncertain. The CDR3 has 11 amino acids. Germline loops: CDR1 SNHLY, CDR2 FYNNEI. V lost 3 bases and J lost 6, with 5 bases in between. The CDR3 protein is CASSDFAEAFF. The CDR3 nucleotides read TGTGCCAGCAGTGACTTTGCTGAAGCTTTCTTT.

The genes are TRBV5-4 and TRBJ2-3; D remains unclear. The germline CDR1 and CDR2 sequences are SGHNT and YYREEE (reference sequence). The V end was cut by 4 bases, the J end by 0 bases, with 3 bases between. The CDR3 length is 12 residues. In DNA, the CDR3 is TGTGCCAGCAGCCCTAGCACAGATACGCAGTATTTT. Protein product: CASSPSTDTQYF.

The CDR3 loop is CASSQGMGTGELFF. CDR3 DNA sequence: TGTGCCAGCAGTCAGGGAATGGGGACCGGGGAGCTGTTTTTT. The chain has TRBV7-7 and TRBJ2-2, with D tentatively TRBD1 (5 bases). Germline lookup yields CDR1 SSHAT and CDR2 FNYEAQ (reference sequence). CDR3 length: 14 amino acids. V lost 6 bases and J 5 bases, leaving 13 bases between the germline ends.

The rearrangement links TRBV30 to TRBJ2-3; D remains ambiguous. Germline V gene lookup returns CDR1 GTSNPN and CDR2 SVGIG (reference sequence). The CDR3 spans 15 residues. Trimming took 4 bases from V and 0 from J, leaving 14 bases between them. The CDR3: CAWNRNAASTDTQYF. The CDR3 coding sequence is TGTGCCTGGAACCGAAACGCGGCCAGCACAGATACGCAGTATTTT.

This clone was seen at least ten times. The chain's CDR3 is CASSFSRWEGTGELFF. The CDR3 DNA follows: TGTGCCAGCAGCTTCTCCAGGTGGGAGGGCACCGGGGAGCTGTTTTTT. The V call is TRBV9, the J call TRBJ2-2; 7 bases match TRBD2. V lost 4 bases and J lost 4; bases outside the gene matches: 10. Looked up from germline, CDR1 is SGDLS and CDR2 is YYNGEE. This CDR3 is 16 amino acids long.